The 4 T cell receptor beta chains below were found in one sample sequenced in a study of blood T cell repertoires in COVID-19. Profiled with immunoSEQ multiplex PCR; TCRdb holds only in-frame clones, not every one. The sample carries fewer than 200,000 clones, 60% to 85% recorded once. Sequencing was carried out using peripheral blood. The receptors derive from a man between 60 and 70 years old with acute or convalescent COVID-19.

This sequence joins TRBV4-3 and TRBJ2-3, with 9 bases fitting TRBD2. This CDR3 spans 17 amino acids. From germline, CDR1 is LGHNA and CDR2 YSLEER. V trimming: 3 bases; J trimming: 0 bases; junction bases outside the gene matches: 7. The DNA of the CDR3 is TGCGCCAGCAGCCAGGGCGTTACTAGCGGGAGCACAGATACGCAGTATTTT. This translates into CASSQGVTSGSTDTQYF.

This clone was observed once. The chain links TRBV27 to TRBJ1-1; D not certain. The germline V and J ends were trimmed by 0 bases and 3 bases, with 8 bases remaining between them. Germline loops: CDR1 MNHEY, CDR2 SMNVEV (reference sequence). The CDR3 length is 14 residues. The CDR3 nucleotides are TGTGCCAGCAGTTTATCCCCAGTACACACTGAAGCTTTCTTT. It codes for CASSLSPVHTEAFF.

The V gene is TRBV6-5, the J gene TRBJ2-5; weak D call: TRBD2 (7 bases). The length of the CDR3 is 15 residues. Germline V lookup: CDR1 MNHEY, CDR2 SVGAGI. V shed 4 bases and J shed 1 base, with 13 bases lying between them. CDR3 region: CASSFGGGAQETQYF. In DNA form, the CDR3 reads TGTGCCAGCAGTTTCGGAGGGGGGGCCCAAGAGACCCAGTACTTC.

This clone turned up a few times. V and J are TRBV11-2 and TRBJ2-1, with 9 bases aligning to TRBD1. This CDR3 comprises 16 residues. The V gene end was trimmed by 2 bases and the J gene end by 5 bases; junction bases not matched to a gene: 7. CDR1 and CDR2 (germline): SGHAT, FQNNGV. The CDR3 is CASSLPTGGLDNEQFF. CDR3 bases: TGTGCCAGCAGCTTACCAACAGGGGGCTTGGACAATGAGCAGTTCTTC. Full variable domain (remainder filled in from reference TRBV11-2 and TRBJ2-1): EAGVAQSPRYKIIEKRQSVAFWCNPISGHATLYWYQQILGQGPKLLIQFQNNGVVDDSQLPKDRFSAERLKGVDSTLKIQPAKLEDSAVYLCASSLPTGGLDNEQFFGPGTRLTVL.